This TCR beta chain was sequenced in a study of control samples from healthy donors and cancer patients. Trimming pared 3 bases from V and 3 bases from J, leaving 11 bases between. This CDR3 region has 14 residues. Germline CDR1 and CDR2: SEHNR and FQNEAQ (reference sequence). Repertoires were generated with immunoSEQ multiplex PCR, while TCRdb's copy carries only in-frame clones and drops some. In the table there are 40,000 to 50,000 clones, roughly 94% of which are singletons. Sequencing was done on a sample of blood. The receptor was isolated from a man aged 55-75 years in good health. The genes are TRBV7-9 and TRBJ1-1; D unresolved. CDR3 bases: TGTGCCAGCAGCTTCTCCGGGAGGGACACTGAAGCTTTCTTT. It is translated as CASSFSGRDTEAFF. The full variable domain, completed using reference TRBV7-9 and TRBJ1-1, is DTGVSQNPRHKITKRGQNVTFRCDPISEHNRLYWYRQTLGQGPEFLTYFQNEAQLEKSRLLSDRFSAERPKGSFSTLEIQRTEQGDSAMYLCASSFSGRDTEAFFGQGTRLTVV.